Shown below are 29 T cell receptor beta chains from a single sample sequenced in a study of OX40 agonist ivuxolimab in advanced cancers. Sequencing used immunoSEQ multiplex PCR; TCRdb keeps in-frame clones, though not all of them. The sample carries roughly 100,000 clones, around 84% recorded once. The specimen was CD4+ or CD8+ T cells sorted from blood, collected in a trial of the OX40 agonist ivuxolimab. Source of these receptors: an adult with an advanced solid tumor such as melanoma, head and neck, liver or kidney cancer.

This clone was picked up one time. The gene calls are TRBV9 and TRBJ2-2; 11 bases align to TRBD1. The CDR3 sequence is 18 residues long. With 0 bases clipped from V and 4 bases from J, the junction kept 8 bases outside the gene matches. From germline, CDR1 is SGDLS and CDR2 YYNGEE. The CDR3 sequence is CASSVAVDRGLVTGELFF. CDR3 nucleotides: TGTGCCAGCAGCGTAGCTGTGGACAGGGGGCTCGTCACCGGGGAGCTGTTTTTT.

This clone has a handful of counts. Mismatch with germline at one junction end may stem from a read error. Other DNA sequences in this sample translate to the same CDR3. The rearrangement joins TRBV20-1 to TRBJ1-1; 7 bases match TRBD1. This CDR3 region has 11 residues. From germline, CDR1 is DFQATT and CDR2 SNEGSKA (reference sequence). The CDR3 sequence is CSATGDTEAFF. DNA of the CDR3: TGCAGCGCTACAGGGGACACTGAAGCTTTCTTT.

V usage is TRBV5-1 and J usage is TRBJ1-3, with unresolved D. Trimming took 4 bases from V and 0 from J, leaving 11 bases between them. CDR1 is SGHRS, CDR2 YFSETQ, per germline. The CDR3 has 15 amino acids. The CDR3 DNA reads TGCGCCAGCAGCGCTGACGCAAACTCTGGAAACACCATATATTTT. This gives the protein CASSADANSGNTIYF.

The rearrangement joins TRBV19 to TRBJ2-3, with TRBD2 as a possible D gene (5 bases). CDR1 LNHDA and CDR2 SQIVND come from the germline V gene (reference sequence). Trimming removed 5 bases from V and 5 bases from J, with 14 bases in between. The CDR3 extends over 14 amino acids. This chain's CDR3 is CASSEKDSRDTQYF. The CDR3 region has the DNA TGTGCCAGTAGTGAGAAGGACTCCCGAGATACGCAGTATTTT. The whole variable domain, filled in from reference TRBV19 and TRBJ2-3, reads DGGITQSPKYLFRKEGQNVTLSCEQNLNHDAMYWYRQDPGQGLRLIYYSQIVNDFQKGDIAEGYSVSREKKESFPLTVTSAQKNPTAFYLCASSEKDSRDTQYFGPGTRLTVL.

The chain employs TRBV7-6 and TRBJ2-1; D is undetermined. The CDR3 consists of 13 residues. Germline CDR1 is SGHVS and CDR2 is FNYEAQ. The V and J ends lost 1 base and 9 bases respectively, with 10 bases between them. Here the CDR3 DNA reads TGTGCCAGCAGCTTAGAGAGGAGTACTGAGCAGTTCTTC. This sequence encodes CASSLERSTEQFF.

The rearrangement joins TRBV28 to TRBJ1-2; no firm D call. CDR1 is MDHEN and CDR2 is SYDVKM in the germline V gene. The V end lost 2 bases, the J end lost 5 bases, and 9 bases lay between the germline ends. The CDR3 loop spans 13 amino acids. This chain's CDR3 is CASSLRSDYGYTF. In DNA form, the CDR3 reads TGTGCCAGCAGTTTAAGGTCCGATTATGGCTACACCTTC.

The chain couples TRBV27 to TRBJ1-4; D gene unclear. Trimming shortened V by 1 base and J by 8 bases, and 11 bases separated the two germline ends. Germline V gene lookup returns CDR1 MNHEY and CDR2 SMNVEV (reference sequence). This CDR3 comprises 14 residues. The CDR3 region has the DNA TGTGCCAGCAGTTTATGGCAGGTGAAAGAAAAACTGTTTTTT. Protein product: CASSLWQVKEKLFF.

The chain couples TRBV28 to TRBJ2-5; tentatively, D is TRBD1 or TRBD2 (6 bases each). The CDR3 is made up of 15 amino acids. CDR1 and CDR2 (germline): MDHEN, SYDVKM. Trimming left V 3 bases short and J 5 bases short, with 16 bases between. The CDR3 region is CASSLGGASLETQYF. The CDR3 DNA is TGTGCCAGCAGTTTGGGGGGCGCATCTTTGGAGACCCAGTACTTC.

The CDR3 sequence: CASTPNTGELFF. The CDR3 DNA reads as TGTGCCAGCACTCCGAACACCGGGGAGCTGTTTTTT. The genes are TRBV2 and TRBJ2-2; no clear D gene. V was clipped by 7 bases and J by 0 bases, with 3 bases between them. CDR3 length equals 12 residues. CDR1 and CDR2 from the germline V gene are SNHLY and FYNNEI.

The genes are TRBV7-3 and TRBJ2-7; D might be TRBD2 (6 bases). CDR1 is SGHTA, CDR2 FQGTGA, per germline. CDR3 length: 14 amino acids. The V and J ends lost 3 bases and 3 bases respectively, with 12 bases between them. The CDR3 is CASSLRGAVYEQYF. In nucleotides, the CDR3 is TGTGCCAGCAGCTTGCGCGGGGCTGTCTACGAGCAGTACTTC.

The V gene is TRBV7-9, the J gene TRBJ1-6; a possible D gene is TRBD1 (5 bases). The ends were cut back, 10 bases at V and 5 bases at J, with 15 bases in the middle. The germline V gene has CDR1 SEHNR and CDR2 FQNEAQ (reference sequence). This CDR3 is 14 amino acids long. This chain's CDR3 is CATPPGPDNSPLHF. CDR3 bases: TGTGCCACACCTCCGGGGCCGGATAATTCACCCCTCCACTTT.

In this sample, this clone turned up a few times. This chain connects TRBV18 to TRBJ2-5; 8 bases map to TRBD2. Germline trimming cut 4 bases from V and 2 bases from J; bases unmatched to any gene: 3. This CDR3 spans 14 amino acids. Germline V gene lookup returns CDR1 KGHSH and CDR2 LQKENI. The CDR3 spells CASSRGLAQETQYF. CDR3 DNA: TGTGCCAGCTCACGCGGACTAGCACAAGAGACCCAGTACTTC.

The CDR3 here is CASSLSSPTDTQYF. The CDR3 coding sequence is TGTGCCAGCAGTTTATCGAGTCCCACAGATACGCAGTATTTT. The chain combines TRBV27 with TRBJ2-3; D remains ambiguous. The CDR3 spans 14 residues. With 0 bases removed from V and 2 bases from J, the gap between germline ends came to 6 bases. Germline CDR1 and CDR2: MNHEY and SMNVEV (reference sequence).

This chain connects TRBV9 to TRBJ1-5; D unclear. Trimming took 2 bases from V and 5 from J, leaving 14 bases between them. The germline gives CDR1 SGDLS, CDR2 YYNGEE. The CDR3 length is 15 residues. The CDR3 is CASSVSTDGHQPQHF. CDR3 in DNA: TGTGCCAGCAGCGTGTCGACGGACGGACATCAGCCCCAGCATTTT.

This chain links TRBV6-1 with TRBJ2-7; D remains unclear. This CDR3 contains 14 residues. Germline V gives CDR1 MNHNS, CDR2 SASEGT. The germline V and J ends were trimmed by 8 bases and 5 bases, with 19 bases remaining between them. The CDR3 nucleotides read TGTGCCAGCTATCCCGGGTCCACCTACAACGAGCAGTACTTC. It codes for CASYPGSTYNEQYF.

This clone occurred once. The chain has TRBV15 and TRBJ1-2; 7 bases agree with TRBD1. There are 16 residues in the CDR3. Trimming removed 2 bases from V and 7 bases from J; junction bases left unmatched: 13. CDR1 is LNHNV and CDR2 is YYDKDF in the germline V gene (reference sequence). The CDR3 is CATSRNRGLQASGYTF. The DNA for the CDR3 is TGTGCCACCAGCAGAAACAGGGGACTCCAGGCTTCTGGCTACACCTTC.

The V gene is TRBV6-6, the J gene TRBJ2-2; 7 bases align to TRBD1. The CDR3 is 15 amino acids. The V gene end was trimmed by 6 bases and the J gene end by 5 bases; junction bases not matched to a gene: 9. Per germline, CDR1 MNHNY and CDR2 SVGAGI (reference sequence). Here the CDR3 DNA reads TGTGCCAGCAGCCCGGACAGGTTTTCTACCGGGGAGCTGTTTTTT. Translation gives CASSPDRFSTGELFF.

This sequence joins TRBV4-1 and TRBJ2-7; 10 nucleotides line up with TRBD1. V lost 0 bases, J lost 6 bases, and 17 bases stayed unmatched. The CDR3 totals 19 residues. Germline CDR1 reads MGHRA; CDR2 reads YSYEKL. CDR3: CASSQDFFLEGQGITEQYF. Here the CDR3 DNA reads TGCGCCAGCAGCCAAGATTTCTTCCTGGAGGGACAGGGGATTACCGAGCAGTACTTC.

The rearrangement links TRBV7-2 to TRBJ1-2; a possible D gene is TRBD1 (5 bases). There are 15 residues in the CDR3. Germline V gene sequence: CDR1 SGHTA, CDR2 FQGNSA. V dropped 0 bases and J dropped 3 bases, with 11 bases sitting between them. The CDR3, as DNA: TGTGCCAGCAGCTTAGCGTGGGGGGACGACTATGGCTACACCTTC. Translated: CASSLAWGDDYGYTF. Using reference TRBV7-2 and TRBJ1-2 for the parts outside the CDR3, the full variable domain is GAGVSQSPSNKVTEKGKDVELRCDPISGHTALYWYRQSLGQGLEFLIYFQGNSAPDKSGLPSDRFSAERTGGSVSTLTIQRTQQEDSAVYLCASSLAWGDDYGYTFGSGTRLTVV.

The chain links TRBV5-4 to TRBJ1-1; 7 bases fit TRBD1. Germline trimming cut 7 bases from V and 0 bases from J; bases unmatched to any gene: 3. This CDR3 is 13 amino acids long. Germline lookup yields CDR1 SGHNT and CDR2 YYREEE (reference sequence). The CDR3 sequence is CASGQAMNTEAFF. CDR3 coding DNA: TGTGCCAGCGGACAGGCTATGAACACTGAAGCTTTCTTT.

V gene TRBV6-1 combines with J gene TRBJ2-2, with D tentatively TRBD1 or TRBD2 (6 bases each). Germline values: CDR1 MNHNS, CDR2 SASEGT. This CDR3 comprises 14 residues. Trimming pared 2 bases from V and 5 bases from J, leaving 9 bases between. The CDR3 DNA follows: TGTGCCAGCAGTGAAAGAGGGGGGACCGGGGAGCTGTTTTTT. Protein: CASSERGGTGELFF.

This chain links TRBV6-5 with TRBJ1-1; 7 bases are shared with TRBD1. Germline loops: CDR1 MNHEY, CDR2 SVGAGI. The V segment lost 5 bases and the J segment 11 bases; nucleotides outside the gene matches: 11. This CDR3 is built from 13 residues. The CDR3: CASSRDRVVRAFF. In DNA, the CDR3 is TGTGCCAGCAGTCGAGACAGGGTTGTGCGTGCTTTCTTT.

V and J are TRBV7-8 and TRBJ2-5; a weak D match, TRBD2 (5 bases). Trimming took off 1 base at V and 0 bases at J, with 9 bases between the two ends. This CDR3 comprises 15 residues. In germline, CDR1 is SGHVS, CDR2 FQNEAQ. The CDR3 DNA reads TGTGCCAGCAGCTTAGTAGGAGGACACCAAGAGACCCAGTACTTC. Its translation: CASSLVGGHQETQYF.

The rearrangement joins TRBV9 to TRBJ2-1, with 9 bases fitting TRBD2. Germline V CDR1 and CDR2: SGDLS, YYNGEE. Unmatched junction bases numbered 8, after V lost 4 bases and J lost 6 bases. The CDR3 totals 15 residues. CDR3 loop: CASSPYLAGSNEQFF. The CDR3 DNA follows: TGTGCCAGCAGCCCCTACCTAGCGGGGTCCAATGAGCAGTTCTTC.

This chain links TRBV19 with TRBJ1-1; weak D call: TRBD1 (5 bases). This CDR3 contains 14 residues. Germline CDR1 LNHDA, CDR2 SQIVND (reference sequence). With 5 bases removed from V and 3 bases from J, the gap between germline ends came to 13 bases. CDR3 in amino acids: CASSSAGGYTEAFF. CDR3 DNA sequence: TGTGCCAGTAGTTCAGCCGGGGGATACACTGAAGCTTTCTTT.

The chain joins TRBV6-6 to TRBJ2-7, with D perhaps TRBD2 (7 bases). This CDR3 contains 13 residues. Germline CDR1 reads MNHNY; CDR2 reads SVGAGI (reference sequence). Trimming removed 2 bases from V and 6 bases from J, with 11 bases in between. DNA of the CDR3: TGTGCCAGCAGTTACCTCGGGGGGCTCGAGCAGTACGTC. This translates into CASSYLGGLEQYV.

The chain is built from TRBV7-3 and TRBJ2-2, with a tentative D call TRBD2 (5 bases). The CDR3 is 13 amino acids. V was cut by 5 bases and J by 5 bases, with 9 bases left in between. Per the germline V gene, CDR1 is SGHTA and CDR2 is FQGTGA. DNA of the CDR3: TGTGCCAGCAGCACCAGAGGGACCGGGGAGCTGTTTTTT. This translates into CASSTRGTGELFF. Looking up the rest from reference TRBV7-3 and TRBJ2-2 gives the full variable domain: GAGVSQTPSNKVTEKGKYVELRCDPISGHTALYWYRQSLGQGPEFLIYFQGTGAADDSGLPNDRFFAVRPEGSVSTLKIQRTERGDSAVYLCASSTRGTGELFFGEGSRLTVL.

The chain carries TRBV7-8 and TRBJ1-2; no definite D call. V lost 3 bases and J 3 bases, leaving 17 bases between the germline ends. The germline CDR1 and CDR2 sequences are SGHVS and FQNEAQ. The length of the CDR3 is 16 residues. CDR3: CASSLRASPPDYGYTF. CDR3 sequence (DNA): TGTGCCAGCAGCTTGCGGGCCAGCCCTCCGGACTATGGCTACACCTTC.

The V and J genes are TRBV7-2 and TRBJ1-5, with a possible D match to TRBD1 (6 bases). V was pared by 1 base and J by 7 bases, with 8 bases between. CDR1 is SGHTA, CDR2 FQGNSA, per germline. CDR3 length: 13 amino acids. The CDR3 DNA follows: TGTGCCAGCAGCTTAGACAGGGAACAGCCCCAGCATTTT. It encodes CASSLDREQPQHF.